The clone carrying this T cell receptor (beta chain) was picked up a small number of times. Antigen unknown. This record comes from a study of blood T cells in healthy people across ages. The wider study: Capture via template switching afforded approximately one barcoded beta molecule per two T cells.

Each donor gave 9 to 10 milliliters of peripheral blood. Study-wide points: Both higher diversity and more naive CD4+ cells marked long-lived donors when set against aged donors. The recorded TCR beta diversity per million T cells decreased in a roughly linear manner with age.

Combining a sample-barcoded 5' primer with a J-beta primer mix, a second PCR ran for 7 to 11 cycles. TCRdb called the 5' RACE reads again in MiXCR, with one record for every CDR3 protein. The sample lists approximately 820,000 distinct CDR3 sequences; approximately 44% were seen once. Sequenced material: blood. This clonotype was sampled from a man aged 55 to 69 in good health.

CDR3 bases: TGTGCCAGCAGCCCACTAGGGCCGACCGGGACCTCCATCTCCTACAATGAGCAGTTCTTC. Translating it yields CASSPLGPTGTSISYNEQFF. The genes are TRBV4-2 and TRBJ2-1; D could derive from TRBD1 or TRBD2 (5 bases each). V shed 4 bases and J shed 0 bases, with 25 bases lying between them. The germline V gene has CDR1 LGHNA and CDR2 YNFKEQ. This CDR3 is 20 amino acids long.